A single sample gave rise to the 29 T cell receptor beta chains below, sequenced in a study of CXCR3-negative and CXCR3-positive naive CD8 T cells. The antigens these receptors bind are not known. Study outcomes and limitations: A higher hydrophobicity marked the TRB CDR3s of CXCR3-positive naive cells versus CXCR3-negative naive cells.

Through 5' RACE with UMI labels, the TRB cDNA libraries were prepared. Following a re-call of the 5' RACE reads, TCRdb has one entry per CDR3 protein and lacks DNA. This sample contains more than 70,000 distinct CDR3 sequences. What was sequenced was naive CXCR3+ CD8+ T cells from blood. Subset in this sample: CD45RO-CCR7+CD27+CD95- naive CD8+ T cells expressing CXCR3 (TNR3+). The receptors originated from a human donor in good health. Some clones in this sample may be carry-over from other donors' samples.

The chain employs TRBV28 and TRBJ2-5; TCRdb reports TRBD2, a call that lacks DNA to check it against. The length of the CDR3 is 16 residues. Germline V gene data show CDR1 as MDHEN and CDR2 as SYDVKM. The CDR3: CASSSRLVRGQETQYF.

The V gene is TRBV28, the J gene TRBJ2-5; without DNA, the TCRdb call of TRBD1 cannot be checked. The CDR3 extends over 15 amino acids. Looked up from germline, CDR1 is MDHEN and CDR2 is SYDVKM. CDR3 sequence reads: CASSFTGGYEETQYF.

This chain uses TRBV7-9 with TRBJ1-4. CDR1 is SEHNR, CDR2 FQNEAQ, per germline (reference sequence). This CDR3 contains 17 residues. Here the CDR3 reads CASSSWVDVATNEKLFF.

V is TRBV11-1 and J is TRBJ1-1; TCRdb's D call, TRBD1, is unchecked because there is no DNA. The CDR3 is made up of 12 amino acids. Germline V gives CDR1 SGHAT, CDR2 FQDESV (reference sequence). The CDR3 reads CASSSDRIVTFF.

V gene TRBV29-1 combines with J gene TRBJ2-7; without DNA, the TCRdb call of TRBD2 cannot be checked. The CDR3 is 14 residues long. Per germline, CDR1 SQVTM and CDR2 ANQGSEA. CDR3 amino acids: CSVEGGGIPYEQYF.

V usage is TRBV12-3 or TRBV12-4 and J usage is TRBJ1-1; TCRdb's D gene call, TRBD1, goes unchecked for lack of DNA. The CDR3 spans 14 residues. This CDR3 is CASRVTGGHTEAFF.

CDR3 loop: CASNSGIRDEQFF. V is TRBV7-3 and J is TRBJ2-1; the TCRdb D gene call, TRBD2, has no DNA to confirm it. The CDR3 has 13 amino acids. Germline V gene lookup returns CDR1 SGHTA and CDR2 FQGTGA.

The rearrangement joins TRBV10-3 to TRBJ2-5; lacking DNA, the TRBD2 call made by TCRdb goes unchecked. The CDR3 is made up of 12 amino acids. CDR1 is ENHRY, CDR2 SYGVKD, per germline. The CDR3 is CAISDATETQYF.

The rearrangement uses TRBV7-8 and TRBJ2-7; TCRdb's D call, TRBD2, is unchecked because there is no DNA. This CDR3 is 17 amino acids long. The germline CDR1 and CDR2 sequences are SGHVS and FQNEAQ. CDR3 in amino acids: CASSPMTSGASAYEQYF. Looking up the rest from reference TRBV7-8 and TRBJ2-7 gives the full variable domain: GAGVSQSPRYKVAKRGQDVALRCDPISGHVSLFWYQQALGQGPEFLTYFQNEAQLDKSGLPSDRFFAERPEGSVSTLKIQRTQQEDSAVYLCASSPMTSGASAYEQYFGPGTRLTVT.

This chain connects TRBV27 to TRBJ2-7. Germline CDR1 is MNHEY and CDR2 is SMNVEV (reference sequence). The CDR3 length is 16 residues. CDR3 sequence reads: CASSLSPVYFHYEQYF.

The rearrangement uses TRBV12-3 or TRBV12-4 and TRBJ2-5; the TCRdb D gene call, TRBD2, has no DNA to confirm it. The CDR3 is made up of 13 amino acids. CDR3 protein: CASSPTMRETQYF.

The CDR3: CSITGVMSYGYTF. V is TRBV29-1 and J is TRBJ1-2; lacking DNA, the TRBD1 call made by TCRdb goes unchecked. The CDR3 extends over 13 amino acids. Germline CDR1 and CDR2: SQVTM and ANQGSEA.

This chain links TRBV29-1 with TRBJ1-1; the TRBD1 assignment by TCRdb is unverifiable without DNA. CDR1 and CDR2 from the germline V gene are SQVTM and ANQGSEA. This CDR3 spans 13 amino acids. The CDR3 spells CSVEPGVDTEAFF.

The chain joins TRBV6-5 to TRBJ2-3; TCRdb calls TRBD1, which cannot be checked without DNA. CDR3 length: 14 residues. Germline-derived CDR1 and CDR2 are MNHEY and SVGAGI. This CDR3 reads CASSLAGGRDTQYF.

This chain links TRBV5-6 with TRBJ2-7; TCRdb's D call, TRBD2, is unchecked because there is no DNA. Germline V gene lookup returns CDR1 SGHDT and CDR2 YYEEEE. The CDR3 runs 15 residues. CDR3 amino acids: CASNHNRALAYEQYF. Variable domain in full (rest from reference TRBV5-6 and TRBJ2-7): DAGVTQSPTHLIKTRGQQVTLRCSPKSGHDTVSWYQQALGQGPQFIFQYYEEEERQRGNFPDRFSGHQFPNYSSELNVNALLLGDSALYLCASNHNRALAYEQYFGPGTRLTVT.

The CDR3 here is CSARDLENTEAFF. The chain is built from TRBV20-1 and TRBJ1-1. CDR3 length: 13 residues. Germline CDR1 DFQATT, CDR2 SNEGSKA (reference sequence).

The V and J genes are TRBV7-9 and TRBJ1-1; TCRdb's D call, TRBD1, is unchecked because there is no DNA. Germline lookup yields CDR1 SEHNR and CDR2 FQNEAQ (reference sequence). The CDR3 sequence is 13 residues long. The CDR3: CATPTGTNTEAFF.

The CDR3 loop reads CASSPLSGPRSYEQYF. This chain joins TRBV7-9 and TRBJ2-7; TCRdb indicates TRBD2, and absent DNA this call remains unverified. Germline V gene sequence: CDR1 SEHNR, CDR2 FQNEAQ (reference sequence). The CDR3 spans 16 residues.

The genes are TRBV23-1 and TRBJ2-3; checking the TCRdb D call of TRBD1 is not possible without DNA. TRBV23-1 is sorted into the ORF group, with uncertain function. The CDR3 is 17 residues long. CDR3 sequence: CASSQPPQGVRTDTQYF.

The V gene is TRBV21-1, the J gene TRBJ2-1; TCRdb gives TRBD1 as the D gene, but with no DNA this cannot be confirmed. TRBV21-1 is assigned pseudogene status. This CDR3 has 14 amino acids. The CDR3 loop is CASSRDRVYNEQFF.

V and J are TRBV7-2 and TRBJ1-3; TCRdb indicates TRBD1, and absent DNA this call remains unverified. The CDR3 contains 15 residues. Germline-derived CDR1 and CDR2 are SGHTA and FQGNSA. The CDR3: CASSSIGGKGNTIYF.

The chain uses TRBV4-3 and TRBJ2-3; absent DNA, TCRdb's TRBD1 call cannot be checked. Germline CDR1 reads LGHNA; CDR2 reads YSLEER. This CDR3 comprises 14 residues. The CDR3 sequence: CASSAGREPDTQYF.

The CDR3 reads CSVRLASSFTF. The V gene is TRBV29-1, the J gene TRBJ1-2. Germline-derived CDR1 and CDR2 are SQVTM and ANQGSEA. This CDR3 region has 11 residues.

This chain connects TRBV5-6 to TRBJ2-1; TCRdb's assignment of TRBD1 cannot be checked, as there is no DNA. The CDR3 runs to 19 residues. Germline V gives CDR1 SGHDT, CDR2 YYEEEE. The CDR3 spells CASSFAGTGFRASYNEQFF.

The chain employs TRBV5-5 and TRBJ2-2; TCRdb selects TRBD2, and the lack of DNA leaves this call unchecked. This CDR3 contains 17 residues. The V gene's germline CDR1 is SGHKS and CDR2 YYEKEE (reference sequence). The CDR3 region is CASSLTSGGPYTGELFF.

The chain employs TRBV5-5 and TRBJ2-3; TCRdb returns TRBD1, unconfirmable since there is no DNA. The CDR3 spans 15 residues. The germline V gene has CDR1 SGHKS and CDR2 YYEKEE (reference sequence). CDR3 region: CASSLHPGSSDTQYF. The entire variable domain, with the rest obtained from reference TRBV5-5 and TRBJ2-3, is as follows: DAGVTQSPTHLIKTRGQQVTLRCSPISGHKSVSWYQQVLGQGPQFIFQYYEKEERGRGNFPDRFSARQFPNYSSELNVNALLLGDSALYLCASSLHPGSSDTQYFGPGTRLTVL.

The chain links TRBV28 to TRBJ2-3; with no DNA, the TCRdb D assignment of TRBD1 cannot be verified. The CDR3 sequence is 16 residues long. Germline V CDR1 and CDR2: MDHEN, SYDVKM. Here the CDR3 reads CASSCRDSRSTDTQYF.

The chain combines TRBV11-3 with TRBJ2-1. The CDR3 has 13 residues. Germline CDR1 SGHNT, CDR2 YENEEA. CDR3 region: CASSLEETNEQFF.

V gene TRBV29-1 combines with J gene TRBJ1-2; TCRdb's D call, TRBD1, is unchecked because there is no DNA. Germline V gives CDR1 SQVTM, CDR2 ANQGSEA. The CDR3 sequence is 14 residues long. CDR3 in amino acids: CSARTPRTNYGYTF.